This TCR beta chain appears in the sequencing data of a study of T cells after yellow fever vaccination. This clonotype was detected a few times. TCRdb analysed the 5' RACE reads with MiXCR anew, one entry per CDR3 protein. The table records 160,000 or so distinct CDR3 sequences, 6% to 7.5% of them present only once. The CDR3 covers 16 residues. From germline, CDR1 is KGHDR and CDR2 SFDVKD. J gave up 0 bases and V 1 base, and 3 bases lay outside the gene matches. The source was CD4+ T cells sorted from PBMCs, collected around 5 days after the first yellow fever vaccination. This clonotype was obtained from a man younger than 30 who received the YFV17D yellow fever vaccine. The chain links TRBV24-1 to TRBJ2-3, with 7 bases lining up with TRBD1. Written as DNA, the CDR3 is TGTGCCACCAGTGATTTCCAGGGGGTAAGCACAGATACGCAGTATTTT. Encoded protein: CATSDFQGVSTDTQYF.